This T cell receptor beta chain was profiled in a study of cytomegalovirus exposure and HLA in healthy donors. Study as a whole: The study's early data release held roughly 91 million unique TCRs from HLA-typed donors.

The primer mix had 60 Vbeta and 13 Jbeta primers. Sequencing used immunoSEQ multiplex PCR; TCRdb keeps in-frame clones, though not all of them. The sample comprises some 150,000 clones, 82% of which are singletons, and 3% to 3.5% rests with the top ten. The clonotype originates from a man between 18 and 35 years old in good health and CMV-seropositive. The specimen was PBMCs.

The chain's CDR3 is CASRPDSLGEKLFF. The CDR3 DNA is TGCGCCAGCAGACCCGACAGCCTTGGGGAAAAACTGTTTTTT. This rearrangement joins TRBV4-1 to TRBJ1-4; weak D call: TRBD1 (5 bases). Per the germline V gene, CDR1 is MGHRA and CDR2 is YSYEKL. Trimming pared 6 bases from V and 8 bases from J, leaving 16 bases between. This CDR3 comprises 14 residues.